This TCR beta chain stems from a study of read filtering for tumor transcriptome and immune sequencing. Molecular barcoded adaptors covering alpha/delta and beta/gamma chains were used on 400 ng RNA. A single record per CDR3 protein comes from TCRdb applying MiXCR to the reads. The repertoire consists of 35,000 to 40,000 distinct CDR3 sequences, with roughly 15% occurring once and the leading ten covering about 40%. V was cut by 3 bases and J by 0 bases, with 12 bases left in between. This CDR3 has 16 amino acids. This clonotype was seen many times. The sequenced sample was a population of CD138-negative cells sorted from bone marrow. The J gene is TRBJ2-1, the V gene TRBV12-3 or TRBV12-4; D tentatively fits TRBD1 or TRBD2 (5 bases each). The TCR was taken from a donor at least 40 years old with multiple myeloma. CDR3 region: CASSFPAGSSYNEQFF. The CDR3 bases are TGTGCCAGCAGTTTTCCTGCAGGGAGCTCCTACAATGAGCAGTTCTTC.